The 8 T cell receptor beta chains presented below share a single source sample, sequenced in a study of T cell clonality in common variable immunodeficiency. Study-level points and caveats: In common variable immunodeficiency, TCR beta chains reportedly carried fewer deletions and N-nucleotide insertions.

The method was immunoSEQ multiplex PCR; TCRdb's version includes in-frame clones alone and lacks a portion of them. Recorded here are some 14,000 clones, none singletons. For these receptors, no antigen is known. Input material: peripheral blood mononuclear cells. The receptors derive from a human donor with common variable immunodeficiency.

This clone was counted many times. The read terminates 3 residues before the CDR3 end, so the remaining end is supplied by the germline J gene. The chain couples TRBV10-3 to TRBJ2-1; 16 nucleotides agree with TRBD2. The germline V gene has CDR1 ENHRY and CDR2 SYGVKD. V was pared by 2 bases and J by 6 bases, with 13 bases of the junction left unmatched. The CDR3 length is 20 residues. The CDR3 DNA, read in part, is TGTGCCATCAGTGAGCTTACGGGACTAGCGGGAGGGCAGATAGGCAATGAG. Translated, it gives CAISELTGLAGGQIGNE. In full, the CDR3 reads CAISELTGLAGGQIGNEQFF.

Of note for this clone: From the germline J gene comes the end of the CDR3, since the read stops 3 residues before it. The chain uses TRBV30 and TRBJ1-5; tentative D call: TRBD1 (6 bases). The CDR3 contains 13 residues. V gave up 5 bases and J gave up 2 bases, with 10 bases separating them. Germline V gives CDR1 GTSNPN, CDR2 SVGIG (reference sequence). This CDR3 is CAWGRQGNQPQHF. Incomplete CDR3 DNA: TGTGCCTGGGGGAGACAGGGCAATCAGCCC.

Note on this clone: The read falls 3 residues short of the CDR3 end, and the missing part is taken from the germline J gene. The genes are TRBV30 and TRBJ2-1, with 11 bases aligning to TRBD2. Losses at the gene ends were 5 bases for V and 5 bases for J; bases not matched to a gene: 8. This CDR3 comprises 15 residues. CDR1 is GTSNPN, CDR2 SVGIG, per germline (reference sequence). The sequenced CDR3 bases are TGTGCCTGGGGAATAACTAGCGGGGGTAACAATGAG. Encoded protein: CAWGITSGGNNE. The CDR3 reads in full as CAWGITSGGNNEQFF. Using reference TRBV30 and TRBJ2-1 for the parts outside the CDR3, the full variable domain is SQTIHQWPATLVQPVGSPLSLECTVEGTSNPNLYWYRQAAGRGLQLLFYSVGIGQISSEVPQNLSASRPQDRQFILSSKKLLLSDSGFYLCAWGITSGGNNEQFFGPGTRLTVL.

Turning to this clone: The read terminates 3 residues ahead of where the CDR3 ends, so the germline J gene completes it. The genes are TRBV19 and TRBJ1-1; the D gene is possibly TRBD1 (6 bases). The germline V and J ends were trimmed by 2 bases and 4 bases, with 8 bases remaining between them. The germline V gene encodes CDR1 LNHDA and CDR2 SQIVND (reference sequence). This CDR3 region has 13 residues. The CDR3 reads CASSIYRVTEAFF. The part of the CDR3 DNA that was read is TGTGCCAGTAGTATATACAGGGTCACTGAA.

For this clone: The read halts 3 residues ahead of the CDR3 end, with the missing end drawn from the germline J gene. The V call is TRBV7-9, the J call TRBJ2-7; TRBD2 matches 8 bases. Germline V CDR1 and CDR2: SEHNR, FQNEAQ (reference sequence). J was trimmed by 4 bases and V by 3 bases; bases with no gene match: 5. The CDR3 sequence is 14 residues long. The part of the CDR3 DNA that was read is TGTGCCAGCAGCTTCCCGGGGGGGGCTTACGAG. Protein sequence: CASSFPGGAYE. The whole CDR3 protein reads CASSFPGGAYEQYF.

This clone has more than one count but fewer than ten. Partial CDR3 DNA: TGTGCCAGCAGTGCGGGACAGGGGGTGAGCTACGAG. Translating gives CASSAGQGVSYE. The whole CDR3 reads CASSAGQGVSYEQYF. The chain joins TRBV6-1 to TRBJ2-7; 11 nucleotides agree with TRBD1. Read data end 3 residues before the CDR3 end; the end is taken from the germline J gene. The CDR3 covers 15 residues. Losses at the gene ends were 4 bases for V and 3 bases for J; bases not matched to a gene: 5. The germline V gene has CDR1 MNHNS and CDR2 SASEGT.

This clone was counted a few times. The read terminates 3 residues before the CDR3 end, so the remaining end is supplied by the germline J gene. This chain links TRBV5-1 with TRBJ2-5, with D maybe TRBD2 (5 bases). Trimming removed 2 bases at V and 1 base at J, with 9 bases between. This CDR3 comprises 14 residues. Germline CDR1 and CDR2: SGHRS and YFSETQ. The CDR3 DNA, read in part, is TGCGCCAGCAGCTTTTCCGCGGGCCAAGAGACC. Amino acids: CASSFSAGQET. The whole CDR3 is CASSFSAGQETQYF.

The table lists this clone with a few counts. The CDR3 goes on 3 residues after the read ends, and that part is filled in from the germline J gene. This chain joins TRBV7-7 and TRBJ2-5; 9 bases align to TRBD1. This CDR3 is 14 amino acids long. CDR1 is SSHAT, CDR2 FNYEAQ, per germline (reference sequence). The V gene end was trimmed by 5 bases and the J gene end by 4 bases; junction bases not matched to a gene: 5. CDR3: CASSRGTGRETQYF. Partial CDR3 DNA: TGTGCCAGCAGCCGCGGGACAGGGAGAGAGACC.